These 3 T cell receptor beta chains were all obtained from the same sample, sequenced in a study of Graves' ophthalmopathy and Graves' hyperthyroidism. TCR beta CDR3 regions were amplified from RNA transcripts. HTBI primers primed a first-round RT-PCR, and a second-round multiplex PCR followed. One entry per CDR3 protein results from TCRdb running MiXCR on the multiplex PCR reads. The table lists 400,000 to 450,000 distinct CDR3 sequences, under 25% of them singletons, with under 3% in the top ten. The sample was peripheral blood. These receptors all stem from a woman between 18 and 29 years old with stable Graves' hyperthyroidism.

The CDR3 bases are TGTGCCAGCAGCCCGGACAGAACTGGAAACACCATATATTTT. Translated, it gives CASSPDRTGNTIYF. This chain uses TRBV4-2 with TRBJ1-3, with D possibly matching TRBD1 (6 bases). Germline assignment: CDR1 LGHNA and CDR2 YNFKEQ. The CDR3 loop spans 14 amino acids. Trimming shortened V by 4 bases and J by 2 bases, and 9 bases separated the two germline ends.

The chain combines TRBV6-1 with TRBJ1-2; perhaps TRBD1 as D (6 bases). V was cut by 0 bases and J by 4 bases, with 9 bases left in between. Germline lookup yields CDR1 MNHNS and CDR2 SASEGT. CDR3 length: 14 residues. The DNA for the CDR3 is TGTGCCAGCAGTGAAGCGGACAGATTCTATGGCTACACCTTC. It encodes CASSEADRFYGYTF.

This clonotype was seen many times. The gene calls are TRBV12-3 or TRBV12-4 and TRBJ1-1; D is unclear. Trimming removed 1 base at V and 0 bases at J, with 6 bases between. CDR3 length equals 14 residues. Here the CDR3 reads CASSLVEMNTEAFF. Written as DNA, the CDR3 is TGTGCCAGCAGTTTAGTGGAAATGAACACTGAAGCTTTCTTT.